A single sample is the source of the 17 T cell receptor beta chains below, sequenced in a study of molecular identifiers for immune sequencing clone quantification. TCRdb re-analysed the PCR reads in MiXCR, keeping a single row per CDR3 protein. The sample yields roughly 630,000 distinct CDR3 sequences, about 25% seen once. The material sequenced was naive CD8+ T cells from blood, with Jurkat cell RNA spiked in. Specified subset: FACS-sorted CD8+CD4-CCR7+CD45RA+ naive T cells. Receptors were obtained from a human donor in good health. Some libraries in this study had Jurkat cell RNA spiked in.

A note on this clonotype: One base away lies a much larger clone, so this may be a sequencing read error. The chain has TRBV3-1 and TRBJ1-1; the D gene is possibly TRBD1 (5 bases). The CDR3 consists of 16 residues. In germline, CDR1 is LGHDT, CDR2 YNNKEL (reference sequence). The CDR3 nucleotides read TGTGCCGGCAGCCAAGGTTGGGGGACGGCGTACACTGAAGCTTTCTTT. Residues: CAGSQGWGTAYTEAFF.

This clonotype was picked up a small number of times. The chain's CDR3 is CASSVGPDRMNTGELFF. The CDR3 nucleotides are TGTGCCAGCAGCGTTGGCCCCGACAGAATGAACACCGGGGAGCTGTTTTTT. This chain uses TRBV9 with TRBJ2-2; possible D gene TRBD1, 5 bases. V was cut by 2 bases and J by 1 base, with 15 bases left in between. This CDR3 is 17 amino acids long. Germline CDR1 is SGDLS and CDR2 is YYNGEE.

This chain joins TRBV30 and TRBJ1-1, with D unclear. This CDR3 is 14 amino acids long. The V gene's germline CDR1 is GTSNPN and CDR2 SVGIG (reference sequence). The ends were cut back, 3 bases at V and 12 bases at J, with 23 bases in the middle. The CDR3 DNA is TGTGCCTGGAGACCTGACGGCCCGACCACTAAAACTTTCTTT. This gives the protein CAWRPDGPTTKTFF.

Only a few counts were recorded for this clonotype. J is TRBJ2-5 and V is TRBV6-5; the match to TRBD2 covers 8 bases. Germline loops: CDR1 MNHEY, CDR2 SVGAGI. With 2 bases clipped from V and 5 bases from J, the junction kept 7 bases outside the gene matches. The CDR3 totals 15 residues. CDR3 protein: CASSYGSGGTETQYF. For the CDR3, the DNA is TGTGCCAGCAGTTACGGATCGGGGGGGACGGAGACCCAGTACTTC.

This chain links TRBV20-1 with TRBJ1-1; D is unclear. V was pared by 7 bases and J by 1 base, with 13 bases between. This CDR3 has 13 amino acids. CDR1 and CDR2 from the germline V gene are DFQATT and SNEGSKA (reference sequence). The CDR3 nucleotides are TGCAGTGAATGGGAGACCTCGAACACTGAAGCTTTCTTT. Protein: CSEWETSNTEAFF.

Ten or more counts support this clonotype. The chain recombines TRBV28 with TRBJ1-5; D is unclear. Germline lookup yields CDR1 MDHEN and CDR2 SYDVKM. Trimming pared 5 bases from V and 1 base from J, leaving 12 bases between. CDR3 length: 15 amino acids. CDR3: CASSPTTLSNQPQHF. The CDR3 region has the DNA TGTGCCAGCAGTCCAACTACACTGAGCAATCAGCCCCAGCATTTT.

This clonotype was seen repeatedly, ten times or more. V and J are TRBV6-2 or TRBV6-3 and TRBJ2-3; TRBD2 agrees at 12 bases. Germline CDR1 and CDR2: MNHEY and SVGEGT. CDR3 size: 18 residues. The junction had 7 bases not matched to a gene; V was cut back by 1 base and J by 2 bases. In DNA, the CDR3 is TGTGCCAGCAGTTACTTGACCGGGACTAGCGGGTACACAGATACGCAGTATTTT. Protein sequence: CASSYLTGTSGYTDTQYF.

The genes are TRBV20-1 and TRBJ2-7; 9 nucleotides agree with TRBD1. Germline values: CDR1 DFQATT, CDR2 SNEGSKA (reference sequence). V was clipped by 4 bases and J by 4 bases; unmatched bases: 14. The length of the CDR3 is 16 residues. The CDR3 sequence is CSAKLSGTGRLYEQYF. The CDR3 nucleotides read TGCAGTGCTAAATTATCCGGGACAGGGCGACTTTACGAGCAGTACTTC.

In this sample, this clonotype turned up many times. This rearrangement joins TRBV7-2 to TRBJ2-3; D may be TRBD2 (7 bases). The length of the CDR3 is 17 residues. Trimming took off 1 base at V and 4 bases at J, with 18 bases between the two ends. Germline CDR1 SGHTA, CDR2 FQGNSA. CDR3 loop: CASSLGEGGGLADTQYF. CDR3 bases: TGTGCCAGCAGCTTAGGAGAAGGGGGGGGGCTCGCAGATACGCAGTATTTT.

The CDR3 DNA sequence: TGTGCCAGCAGCTTAGAACTAGCGGGAGGGCCATTAGGTGAGCAGTTCTTC. It translates to CASSLELAGGPLGEQFF. This chain uses TRBV7-9 with TRBJ2-1; 13 nucleotides align to TRBD2. The germline V gene encodes CDR1 SEHNR and CDR2 FQNEAQ (reference sequence). This CDR3 comprises 17 residues. V dropped 1 base and J dropped 9; count of bases not matched to a gene: 9.

The chain joins TRBV4-1 to TRBJ1-1; 7 bases agree with TRBD1. The CDR3 has 13 amino acids. The germline V gene encodes CDR1 MGHRA and CDR2 YSYEKL. V shed 3 bases and J 7 bases; nucleotides not matched to a gene: 5. CDR3 DNA: TGCGCCAGCAGCCAGTTTGGGACAGTTGAAGCTTTCTTT. Translated: CASSQFGTVEAFF.

This clonotype was seen ten or more times. The V gene is TRBV29-1, the J gene TRBJ1-1; D remains unclear. Germline V lookup: CDR1 SQVTM, CDR2 ANQGSEA. This CDR3 spans 10 amino acids. V lost 7 bases, J lost 7 bases, and 10 bases lay in between. CDR3 amino acids: CSADKDEAFF. In nucleotides, the CDR3 is TGCAGCGCTGACAAAGATGAAGCTTTCTTT.

Comments on this clonotype: A single base separates this from a much larger clone, so it may be a read error. The V call is TRBV30, the J call TRBJ1-3; no clear D. Germline V CDR1 and CDR2: GTSNPN, SVGIG (reference sequence). The CDR3 has 12 residues. DNA for the CDR3: TGTGCCTGGAGTTTCGCTGGAAACACCATATGTTTT. Protein: CAWSFAGNTICF.

This clonotype appeared a few times. Since a much larger clone is just one base distant, this may be a read error. The chain carries TRBV7-9 and TRBJ1-1, with a weak D call TRBD1 (5 bases). CDR1 is SEHNR, CDR2 FQNEAQ, per germline (reference sequence). This CDR3 contains 13 residues. Here the CDR3 DNA reads TGTGCCGGCAGCTTATCAGGGTCAACTGAAGCTTTCTTT. Protein sequence: CAGSLSGSTEAFF.

This clonotype was seen a few times. The V and J genes are TRBV20-1 and TRBJ2-7; D is perhaps TRBD1 or TRBD2 (5 bases each). The CDR3 is made up of 13 amino acids. Between the trimmed V and J ends, which lost 3 bases and 3 bases, there was a span of 12 bases. The germline V gene encodes CDR1 DFQATT and CDR2 SNEGSKA (reference sequence). For the CDR3, the DNA is TGCAGTGCTAGTGGGGACGACTACTACGAGCAGTACTTC. This encodes CSASGDDYYEQYF.

Regarding this clonotype: This could be a read error, since a much larger clone is one nucleotide away. The chain joins TRBV5-1 to TRBJ2-3; 7 bases align to TRBD2. The CDR3 sequence is 16 residues long. In germline, CDR1 is SGHRS, CDR2 YFSETQ. CDR3 region: CASSPAEGGEADAQYF. The CDR3 DNA is TGCGCCAGCAGCCCTGCTGAGGGAGGGGAGGCAGATGCGCAGTATTTT.

A few counts support this clonotype. Here the CDR3 DNA reads TGTGCCAGCAGTTACCAGGGGTCTGGAAACACCATATATTTT. Protein product: CASSYQGSGNTIYF. V is TRBV6-5 and J is TRBJ1-3; weak D call: TRBD1 (6 bases). Trimming removed 2 bases from V and 1 base from J, with 6 bases in between. The CDR3 runs to 14 residues. The germline V gene encodes CDR1 MNHEY and CDR2 SVGAGI.